Below are 27 T cell receptor beta chains sequenced from a single sample in a study of PD-L1 blockade in urothelial cancer. Assay used: immunoSEQ multiplex PCR; TCRdb lists only in-frame clones, some missing. Of fewer than 50,000 clones in the sample, about 90% are singletons; the top ten hold approximately 7.9%. This sample's time point: peripheral blood 6 weeks after treatment start. The sequences come from PBMCs, collected around atezolizumab (anti-PD-L1) treatment. The receptors were gathered from a man aged 65 to 85 with urothelial cancer.

The chain is built from TRBV7-6 and TRBJ2-5; tentatively, D is TRBD2 (6 bases). With 5 bases removed from V and 5 bases from J, the gap between germline ends came to 27 bases. Germline V lookup: CDR1 SGHVS, CDR2 FNYEAQ. The CDR3 contains 18 residues. As DNA, the CDR3 is TGTGCCAGCAGCCCCGAATCCCGCGGCGGGAACAGAGTGGAGACCCAGTACTTC. Residues: CASSPESRGGNRVETQYF.

The J gene is TRBJ2-3, the V gene TRBV10-3; possibly TRBD2 for D (5 bases). V was trimmed by 0 bases and J by 6 bases, leaving 7 bases between them. Germline-derived CDR1 and CDR2 are ENHRY and SYGVKD. This CDR3 is built from 13 residues. The CDR3 loop is CAISESIADTQYF. The CDR3 DNA is TGTGCCATCAGTGAGTCGATAGCGGATACGCAGTATTTT.

The V call is TRBV4-1, the J call TRBJ2-1; 7 positions agree with TRBD2. The CDR3 is made up of 16 amino acids. Trimming removed 1 base from V and 6 bases from J; junction bases left unmatched: 9. Per germline, CDR1 MGHRA and CDR2 YSYEKL. CDR3 DNA sequence: TGCGCCAGCAGCCAAGGCGAGGGGTGGACTAGCAATGAGCAGTTCTTC. This sequence encodes CASSQGEGWTSNEQFF.

The rearrangement joins TRBV27 to TRBJ1-5; D perhaps matches TRBD1 (5 bases). V lost 5 bases and J 0 bases, leaving 23 bases between the germline ends. Per the germline V gene, CDR1 is MNHEY and CDR2 is SMNVEV (reference sequence). There are 19 residues in the CDR3. CDR3 nucleotides: TGTGCCAGCAGTCCTCGACAGATACTGATGGATGATAGCAATCAGCCCCAGCATTTT. It is translated as CASSPRQILMDDSNQPQHF.

CDR3 in amino acids: CALIRGGGYGYTF. CDR3 DNA: TGTGCCCTCATAAGGGGGGGCGGCTATGGCTACACCTTC. The chain recombines TRBV2 with TRBJ1-2, with D tentatively TRBD1 (6 bases). CDR1 and CDR2 (germline): SNHLY, FYNNEI. The CDR3 has 13 residues. Trimming took 11 bases from V and 4 from J, leaving 17 bases between them.

CDR3 nucleotide sequence: TGTGCCAGCTCACCGTACACAGCTTCTGGGGCCAACGTCCTGACTTTC. It encodes CASSPYTASGANVLTF. The chain couples TRBV18 to TRBJ2-6; D is undetermined. The V gene's germline CDR1 is KGHSH and CDR2 LQKENI. There are 16 residues in the CDR3. V shed 3 bases and J shed 1 base, with 10 bases lying between them.

V usage is TRBV11-3 and J usage is TRBJ2-2; the match to TRBD1 covers 8 bases. Germline values: CDR1 SGHNT, CDR2 YENEEA. This CDR3 has 16 residues. Losses at the gene ends were 5 bases for V and 8 bases for J; bases not matched to a gene: 13. The CDR3 DNA reads TGTGCCAGCAGCCACTCCACAATGCAGGGGGCTGGGGAGCTGTTTTTT. The encoded protein is CASSHSTMQGAGELFF.

This clone occurred once. The rearrangement links TRBV5-1 to TRBJ2-1, with 14 bases matching TRBD2. Per germline, CDR1 SGHRS and CDR2 YFSETQ. V shed 7 bases, J shed 6 bases, and the junction held 9 bases outside the gene matches. The CDR3 contains 16 residues. The CDR3, as DNA: TGCGCCAGCGTTAACTCTGGACTAGCGGGAGGCAATGAGCAGTTCTTC. Its protein is CASVNSGLAGGNEQFF.

The J gene is TRBJ2-3, the V gene TRBV5-1, with 12 bases that match TRBD2. J lost 0 bases, V lost 4 bases, and 3 bases had no gene match. CDR3 size: 16 residues. Germline assignment: CDR1 SGHRS and CDR2 YFSETQ. CDR3 residues: CASSKGTSGSTDTQYF. CDR3 in DNA: TGCGCCAGCAGCAAAGGGACTAGCGGGAGCACAGATACGCAGTATTTT.

This clone was counted only a few times. The chain combines TRBV6-5 with TRBJ2-7, with 12 bases identical to TRBD2. Per germline, CDR1 MNHEY and CDR2 SVGAGI. The ends lost 4 bases at V and 6 bases at J; junction bases unmatched: 7. The CDR3 extends over 15 amino acids. As DNA, the CDR3 is TGTGCCAGCAGTTTACTAGCGGGAGGCCCGGGCGAGCAGTACTTC. Its translation: CASSLLAGGPGEQYF.

This chain joins TRBV30 and TRBJ2-7, with 10 bases identical to TRBD1. The germline V gene has CDR1 GTSNPN and CDR2 SVGIG (reference sequence). This CDR3 region has 15 residues. V shed 0 bases, J shed 4 bases, and the junction held 6 bases outside the gene matches. This CDR3 is CAWSVGTGVVYEQYF. The CDR3 nucleotides are TGTGCCTGGAGTGTAGGGACAGGGGTTGTATACGAGCAGTACTTC.

The chain employs TRBV4-1 and TRBJ1-5; 11 bases are a match to TRBD1. There are 17 residues in the CDR3. V lost 1 base, J lost 2 bases, and 4 bases stayed unmatched. Germline V CDR1 and CDR2: MGHRA, YSYEKL. The CDR3 region has the DNA TGCGCCAGCAGCCAAGGGACAGGGGGCTTCGGCAATCAGCCCCAGCATTTT. Encoded protein: CASSQGTGGFGNQPQHF.

A note on this clone: Its ends do not fully match the called genes, so a read error is possible. This chain links TRBV19 with TRBJ2-1; D call uncertain. The CDR3 has 14 residues. Per germline, CDR1 LNHDA and CDR2 SQIVND (reference sequence). CDR3 in amino acids: CASSKRQINNEQFF. The CDR3 DNA reads TGTGCCAGCAGTAAGAGGCAGATTAACAATGAGCAGTTCTTC. The complete variable domain, with remaining parts taken from reference TRBV19 and TRBJ2-1, reads DGGITQSPKYLFRKEGQNVTLSCEQNLNHDAMYWYRQDPGQGLRLIYYSQIVNDFQKGDIAEGYSVSREKKESFPLTVTSAQKNPTAFYLCASSKRQINNEQFFGPGTRLTVL.

The V gene is TRBV5-1, the J gene TRBJ2-1; 8 bases are a match to TRBD1. CDR3 length: 21 residues. V dropped 2 bases and J dropped 0; count of bases not matched to a gene: 19. Germline assignment: CDR1 SGHRS and CDR2 YFSETQ. CDR3 in DNA: TGCGCCAGCAGCTTCCCCCCGCTAGGACAGGGCCCCCCTCGCTCCTACAATGAGCAGTTCTTC. This encodes CASSFPPLGQGPPRSYNEQFF.

The CDR3 spells CASSPDRINTGELFF. In DNA, the CDR3 is TGCGCCAGCAGTCCCGACAGGATAAACACCGGGGAGCTGTTTTTT. The V call is TRBV10-1, the J call TRBJ2-2; D possibly corresponds to TRBD1 (6 bases). Germline V gene sequence: CDR1 WNHNN, CDR2 SYGVQD (reference sequence). This CDR3 region has 15 residues. Between the trimmed V and J ends, which lost 5 bases and 2 bases, there was a span of 12 bases.

This chain links TRBV2 with TRBJ1-1; D not certain. V lost 4 bases and J lost 1, with 13 bases in between. CDR1 and CDR2 from the germline V gene are SNHLY and FYNNEI. This CDR3 is built from 15 residues. CDR3 in amino acids: CASSARRARNTEAFF. The CDR3 DNA sequence: TGTGCCAGCAGTGCGAGGCGGGCTAGGAACACTGAAGCTTTCTTT.

This clone appeared a single time. The chain has TRBV5-1 and TRBJ2-1; tentative D call: TRBD2 (6 bases). Trimming removed 0 bases at V and 8 bases at J, with 18 bases between. The germline V gene has CDR1 SGHRS and CDR2 YFSETQ. This CDR3 contains 16 residues. CDR3: CASSLGPGTQGHEQFF. The CDR3 region has the DNA TGCGCCAGCAGCTTGGGGCCAGGGACTCAGGGACATGAGCAGTTCTTC.

In nucleotides, the CDR3 is TGTGCCAGCAGTTTAACGGTTGGGACAACCATATACGAGCAGTACTTC. This sequence encodes CASSLTVGTTIYEQYF. This chain connects TRBV27 to TRBJ2-7; D might be TRBD1 (6 bases). This CDR3 contains 16 residues. V gave up 2 bases and J gave up 4 bases, with 18 bases separating them. Per the germline V gene, CDR1 is MNHEY and CDR2 is SMNVEV (reference sequence).

This chain connects TRBV19 to TRBJ2-7; 8 bases are a match to TRBD1. J lost 3 bases, V lost 1 base, and 5 bases had no gene match. Germline-derived CDR1 and CDR2 are LNHDA and SQIVND (reference sequence). The CDR3 runs to 15 residues. This chain's CDR3 is CASSIVAGGFYEQYF. For the CDR3, the DNA is TGTGCCAGTAGTATAGTGGCAGGGGGCTTCTACGAGCAGTACTTC.

The rearrangement joins TRBV18 to TRBJ2-1; 9 bases match TRBD2. The CDR3 loop spans 16 amino acids. With V trimmed by 1 base and J by 5 bases, 6 bases remained unmatched. CDR1 KGHSH and CDR2 LQKENI come from the germline V gene. The CDR3 region has the DNA TGTGCCAGCTCACCACGAAATAGCGGGGGAAACAATGAGCAGTTCTTC. It specifies CASSPRNSGGNNEQFF.

The rearrangement links TRBV5-6 to TRBJ2-4; 10 bases match TRBD2. CDR3 length equals 14 residues. Germline values: CDR1 SGHDT, CDR2 YYEEEE. After removal of 2 bases from V and 11 bases from J, the junction contained 7 bases not matched to a gene. CDR3 region: CASSFLAGVFVQYF. The CDR3 coding sequence is TGTGCCAGCAGCTTTCTAGCGGGAGTATTCGTTCAGTACTTC.

The V call is TRBV28, the J call TRBJ1-5, with 9 bases matching TRBD1. CDR1 is MDHEN and CDR2 is SYDVKM in the germline V gene. V shed 1 base, J shed 7 bases, and the junction held 5 bases outside the gene matches. The CDR3 length is 15 residues. The DNA for the CDR3 is TGTGCCAGCAGTTTATTAGGGACAGGGAACCAGCCCCAGCATTTT. It codes for CASSLLGTGNQPQHF.

This chain connects TRBV19 to TRBJ2-2, with 16 bases matching TRBD2. CDR1 is LNHDA, CDR2 SQIVND, per germline (reference sequence). The length of the CDR3 is 20 residues. Unmatched junction bases numbered 14, after V lost 4 bases and J lost 6 bases. The DNA for the CDR3 is TGTGCCAGTAGTAAGACCGGGACTAGCGGGAGGGCCTTTTATTCCGGGGAGCTGTTTTTT. It specifies CASSKTGTSGRAFYSGELFF.

The V call is TRBV18, the J call TRBJ1-2, with D perhaps matching TRBD1 (5 bases). The CDR3 runs 14 residues. Per germline, CDR1 KGHSH and CDR2 LQKENI. V was cut by 3 bases and J by 5 bases, with 13 bases left in between. The CDR3 sequence is CASSPQTEIYGYTF. In DNA form, the CDR3 reads TGTGCCAGCTCACCTCAGACAGAGATTTATGGCTACACCTTC.

The V call is TRBV19, the J call TRBJ2-7, with 12 bases lining up with TRBD2. This CDR3 contains 18 residues. Germline V gene sequence: CDR1 LNHDA, CDR2 SQIVND (reference sequence). J gave up 1 base and V 4 bases, and 11 bases lay outside the gene matches. CDR3 amino acids: CASSRSTSGRRGSYEQYF. The DNA of the CDR3 is TGTGCCAGTAGTAGAAGCACTAGCGGGAGGAGGGGGTCCTACGAGCAGTACTTC. Together with reference TRBV19 and TRBJ2-7, the CDR3 gives the full variable domain: DGGITQSPKYLFRKEGQNVTLSCEQNLNHDAMYWYRQDPGQGLRLIYYSQIVNDFQKGDIAEGYSVSREKKESFPLTVTSAQKNPTAFYLCASSRSTSGRRGSYEQYFGPGTRLTVT.

Details on this clone: The sample contains more than one DNA sequence encoding this CDR3. J is TRBJ1-1 and V is TRBV11-2, with D tentatively TRBD1 (5 bases). Deletions cut 1 base from V and 1 base from J, with 7 bases between. The CDR3 runs 14 residues. The germline CDR1 and CDR2 sequences are SGHAT and FQNNGV. Here the CDR3 reads CASSLGGGNTEAFF. In nucleotides, the CDR3 is TGTGCCAGCAGCTTAGGGGGGGGGAACACTGAAGCTTTCTTT.

The chain carries TRBV27 and TRBJ1-1; TRBD1 matches 7 bases. The germline gives CDR1 MNHEY, CDR2 SMNVEV (reference sequence). V dropped 5 bases and J dropped 2; count of bases not matched to a gene: 5. The CDR3 has 14 residues. The DNA of the CDR3 is TGTGCCAGCAGTCTCGACAGGGTAAACACTGAAGCTTTCTTT. Translation: CASSLDRVNTEAFF.